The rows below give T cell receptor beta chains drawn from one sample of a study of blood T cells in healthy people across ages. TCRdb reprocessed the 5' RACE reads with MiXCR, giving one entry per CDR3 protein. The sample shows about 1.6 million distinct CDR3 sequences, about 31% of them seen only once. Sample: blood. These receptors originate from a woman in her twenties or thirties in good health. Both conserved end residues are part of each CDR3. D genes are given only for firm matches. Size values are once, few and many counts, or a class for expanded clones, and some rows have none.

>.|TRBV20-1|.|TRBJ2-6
TGCAGTGCTGTGAGCTCTGGGGCCAACGTCCTGACTTTC
CSAVSSGANVLTF
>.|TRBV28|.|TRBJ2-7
TGTGCCAGCAGTTATGGCGCAGTGGTCGAGCAGTACTTC
CASSYGAVVEQYF
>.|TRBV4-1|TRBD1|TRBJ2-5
TGCGCCAGCTCATCCCGGGTTGAGACAGGGGGCCGGTTTGGGAGAGAGACCCAGTACTTC
CASSSRVETGGRFGRETQYF
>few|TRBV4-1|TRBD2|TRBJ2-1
TGCGCCAGCAGCCAGAAGGGGGCGGGGGGACTAGCGGGCAATGAGCAGTTCTTC
CASSQKGAGGLAGNEQFF
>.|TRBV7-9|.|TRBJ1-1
TGTGCCAGCAGCACAAGAGAAGAAGCTTTCTTT
CASSTREEAFF
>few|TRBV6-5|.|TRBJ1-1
TGTGCCAGCAGTCTAGGACGGCACACTGAAGCTTTCTTT
CASSLGRHTEAFF
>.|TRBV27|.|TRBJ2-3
TGTGCCAGCAGTCCCCCTAGGTCGGCTACGCAGTATTTT
CASSPPRSATQYF
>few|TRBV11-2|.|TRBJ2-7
TGTGCCAGCAGCTTATTCGCGGGGCAGATAGACTACGAGCAGTACTTC
CASSLFAGQIDYEQYF
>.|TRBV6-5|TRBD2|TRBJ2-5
TGTGCCAGCAGTTCCGCCTCCGGGACTAGGAAAGAGACCCAGTACTTC
CASSSASGTRKETQYF
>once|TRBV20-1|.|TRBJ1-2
TGCAGTGCTAGAGATAGCGGGGAGGCTAACTATGGCAACACCTTC
CSARDSGEANYGNTF
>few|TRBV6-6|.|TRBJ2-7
TGTGCCAGCAGTACCGATTTGAGCGAGCAGTACTTC
CASSTDLSEQYF
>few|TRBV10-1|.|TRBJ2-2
TGCGCCAGCAGGAGCGGTTCGAACACCGGGGAGCTGTTTTTT
CASRSGSNTGELFF
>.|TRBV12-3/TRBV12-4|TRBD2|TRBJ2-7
TGTGCCAGCAGTTTAAGGAGGATAGCGGGACCCCGCTACGAGCAGTACTTC
CASSLRRIAGPRYEQYF
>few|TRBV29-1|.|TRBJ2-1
TGCAGCGTGCTGAGGGAAAACAATGAGCAGTTCTTC
CSVLRENNEQFF
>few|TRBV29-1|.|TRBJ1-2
TGCAGCGTTGGGGGTGCCGGCTACACCTTC
CSVGGAGYTF
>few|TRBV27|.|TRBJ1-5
TGTGCCAGCAGTTTGACGGCCTTCGCGCCCCAGCATTTT
CASSLTAFAPQHF
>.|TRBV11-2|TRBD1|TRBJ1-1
TGTGCCAGCAGCTTAGGAGGGACAGGAGCCCGGGGGAATGCTTTCTTT
CASSLGGTGARGNAFF
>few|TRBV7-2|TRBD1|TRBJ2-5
TGTGCCAGCAGCTTAGGGGGCAGGGGGCCAAGCTGGGAGACCCAGTACTTC
CASSLGGRGPSWETQYF
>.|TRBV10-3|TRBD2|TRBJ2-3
TGTGCCGTCAGTGATGTGAACGGGGGGGTCGGAGATACGCAGTATTTT
CAVSDVNGGVGDTQYF
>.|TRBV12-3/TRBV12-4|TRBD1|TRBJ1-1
TGTGCCAGCAGTTTACCGGGACAGGGGGCAGAGGAAGCTTTCTTT
CASSLPGQGAEEAFF
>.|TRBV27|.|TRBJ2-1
TGTGCCAACAGTAGTACGCGGGGTGAGCAGTTCTTC
CANSSTRGEQFF
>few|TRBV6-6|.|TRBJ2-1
TGTGCCAGCAGGAGCTCGGGGCCCTATTACAATGAGCAGTTCTTC
CASRSSGPYYNEQFF
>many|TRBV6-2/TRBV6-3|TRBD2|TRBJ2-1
TGTGCCAGCAGTTACTCTACGGGGGGGCCCTACAATGAGCAGTTCTTC
CASSYSTGGPYNEQFF
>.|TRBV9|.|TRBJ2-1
TGTGCCAGCAGCCCCCCCAGCACCCAGTCGCGGTTCTTC
CASSPPSTQSRFF
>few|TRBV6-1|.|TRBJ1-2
TGTGCCAGCAGCAGCATTCGCTATGGCTACACCTTC
CASSSIRYGYTF
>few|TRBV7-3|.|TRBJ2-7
TGTGCCAGCAGCCCCTCGGGGACCCCCAGGCCCTACGAGCAGTACTTC
CASSPSGTPRPYEQYF
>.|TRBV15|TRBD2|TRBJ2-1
TGTGCCACCAGCGATAGCGGGAGGGCCGGATACAATGAGCAGTTCTTC
CATSDSGRAGYNEQFF
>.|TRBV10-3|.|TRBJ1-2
TGTGCCATCAGTGAGCACAGGGCCTTATATGGCCACACCTTC
CAISEHRALYGHTF
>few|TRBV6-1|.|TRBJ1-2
TGTGCCAGCACTCCCAGGGCTGGTGGGGGCTACACCTTC
CASTPRAGGGYTF
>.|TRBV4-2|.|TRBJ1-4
TGTGCCAGCAGCCAAGATAAATCGGGGTCTCATAGTGAAAAACTGTTTTTT
CASSQDKSGSHSEKLFF
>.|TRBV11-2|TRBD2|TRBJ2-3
TGTGCCAGCAGCATCAGACTAGCGACCACAGATACGCAGTATTTT
CASSIRLATTDTQYF
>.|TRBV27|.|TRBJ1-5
TGTGCCAGCAGTTCGATTTGGGGGGGCAAAAGCAATCAGCCCCAGCATTTT
CASSSIWGGKSNQPQHF
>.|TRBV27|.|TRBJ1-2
TGTGCCAGCATGTCAGGACGCGGCTACACCTTC
CASMSGRGYTF
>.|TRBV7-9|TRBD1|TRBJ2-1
TGTGCCTGCAGCGCGACAGGGGGCTTTACATGGTTCTTC
CACSATGGFTWFF
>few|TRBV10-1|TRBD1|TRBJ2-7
TGCGCCAGCAGTGCGCAGGGGGCGCGGGAGCAGTACTTC
CASSAQGAREQYF
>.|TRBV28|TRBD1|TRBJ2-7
TGTGCCAGCAGTTGGCACAGGGGTCGTGAGGCCCAGTACTTC
CASSWHRGREAQYF
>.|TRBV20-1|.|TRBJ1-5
TGCAGTGCTAGCGAGGTGGGGAAAAGCAATCAGCCCCAGCATTTT
CSASEVGKSNQPQHF
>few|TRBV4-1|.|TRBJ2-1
TGCGCCAGCAGCCAAGATGGGGGCTACCCAAACGATGAGCAGTTCTTC
CASSQDGGYPNDEQFF
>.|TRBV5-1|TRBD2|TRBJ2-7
TGCGCCAGCAGCTTGGTCTGGGAGGGTAGAACCTACGAGCAGTACTTC
CASSLVWEGRTYEQYF
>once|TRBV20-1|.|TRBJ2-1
TGCAGTGCCGGACCGTTCGGGCGGGCATACAATGAGCAGTTCTTC
CSAGPFGRAYNEQFF
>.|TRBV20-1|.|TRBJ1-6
TGCAGTGCTAGAGCGGCAGGGAGAGATTCACCCCTCCACTTT
CSARAAGRDSPLHF
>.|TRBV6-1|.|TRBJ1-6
TGTGCCAGCAGTGTCGACAGAGCAATTTATAATTCACCCCTCCACTTT
CASSVDRAIYNSPLHF
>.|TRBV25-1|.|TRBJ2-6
TGTGCCAGCAGGGCATACTCTGGGGCCAACGTCCTGACTTTC
CASRAYSGANVLTF
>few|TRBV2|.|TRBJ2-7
TGTGCTATCAGGGAGGATACCTACGAGCAGTACTTC
CAIREDTYEQYF
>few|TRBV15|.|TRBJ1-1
TGTGCCACCAGCAGAGATCTGGGGGCGAACACTGAAGCTTTCTTT
CATSRDLGANTEAFF
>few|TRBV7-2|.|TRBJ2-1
TGTGCCAGCAGCTTAGAGATCGGACCTTCCTACAATGAGCAGTTCTTC
CASSLEIGPSYNEQFF
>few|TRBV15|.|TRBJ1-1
TGTGCCACCAGCAGAGATTCCGGGGCGGGCACTGAAGCTTTCTTT
CATSRDSGAGTEAFF
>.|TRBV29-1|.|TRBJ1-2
TGCAGCGTCCGGGATCAAGGCTACACCTTC
CSVRDQGYTF
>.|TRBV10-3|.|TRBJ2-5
TGTGCCATCAGTGAGTCAGTCGTAAACCTCCGTTTCCAAGAGACCCAGTACTTC
CAISESVVNLRFQETQYF
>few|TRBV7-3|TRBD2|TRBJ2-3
TGTGCCAGCAGCCAGAACGGACTAGACACAGATACGCAGTATTTT
CASSQNGLDTDTQYF
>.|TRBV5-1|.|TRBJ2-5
TGCGCCAGCAGCGATAACACCAGGGTTGAGACCCAGTACTTC
CASSDNTRVETQYF
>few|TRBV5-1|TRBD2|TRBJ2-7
TGCGCCAGCAGCATAGGGACTAGCGGGTCCCACGAGCAGTACTTC
CASSIGTSGSHEQYF
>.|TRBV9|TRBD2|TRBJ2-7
TGTGCCAGCAGCGCTAGCGGGGAGCTCTACGAGCAGTACTTC
CASSASGELYEQYF